These T cell receptor beta chains were read from a single sample in a study of control samples from healthy donors and cancer patients. Sequencing used immunoSEQ multiplex PCR; TCRdb keeps in-frame clones, though not all of them. The sample shows about 51,000 clones, over 70% of them seen only once. Sequenced sample: blood. These receptors came from a man aged 65-85 years in good health. Each CDR3 is given with its conserved first and last residue. The order of the fields is clone size, V gene, J gene, D gene, CDR3 protein, CDR3 DNA. A D gene is named only where the DNA matches it firmly. Some rows mark clone size as missing; the rest say once, few, many or name a class of expanded clone.

>once|TRBV6-5|TRBJ1-2|.
CASSYSAGDGYTF
TGTGCCAGCAGTTACTCCGCAGGGGATGGCTACACCTTC
>.|TRBV6-5|TRBJ1-2|.
CASSYWGHNYGYTF
TGTGCCAGCAGTTACTGGGGACACAACTATGGCTACACCTTC
>.|TRBV30|TRBJ1-6|.
CAWSVPQGWSPLHF
TGTGCCTGGAGTGTACCACAGGGCTGGTCACCCCTCCACTTT
>.|TRBV7-2|TRBJ2-1|.
CASSLAPLGEQFF
TGTGCCAGCAGCTTAGCGCCGTTGGGCGAGCAGTTCTTC
>.|TRBV6-6|TRBJ2-5|.
CASSSWAKETQYF
TGTGCCAGCAGTTCCTGGGCAAAAGAGACCCAGTACTTC
>few|TRBV11-2|TRBJ2-2|TRBD2
CASSPGTSGSFTGELFF
TGTGCCAGCAGCCCCGGGACTAGCGGGAGTTTCACCGGGGAGCTGTTTTTT
>few|TRBV28|TRBJ1-6|.
CASRVSYNSPLHF
TGTGCGAGCAGGGTATCCTATAATTCACCCCTCCACTTT
>.|TRBV5-1|TRBJ1-2|TRBD1
CASSPLNRGNYGYTF
TGCGCCAGCAGCCCTCTTAACAGGGGAAACTATGGCTACACCTTC
>.|TRBV12-5|TRBJ2-1|.
CASGLEGYSYNEQFF
TGTGCTAGTGGTTTGGAGGGCTACTCCTACAATGAGCAGTTCTTC
>.|TRBV6-5|TRBJ1-2|TRBD1
CASRGQGPYGYTF
TGTGCCAGCAGGGGACAGGGACCCTATGGCTACACCTTC
>few|TRBV5-5|TRBJ1-1|.
CASSFRDSMNTEAFF
TGTGCCAGCAGCTTCAGGGATTCGATGAACACTGAAGCTTTCTTT
>.|TRBV30|TRBJ1-2|.
CAWMNFPYYGYTF
TGTGCCTGGATGAACTTCCCTTACTATGGCTACACCTTC
>.|TRBV6-5|TRBJ2-5|.
CASSSGLRFKETQYF
TGTGCCAGCAGCTCCGGACTCAGATTCAAAGAGACCCAGTACTTC
>.|TRBV5-1|TRBJ2-5|TRBD2
CASSPGVADSGGAQYF
TGCGCCAGCAGTCCAGGGGTAGCCGATAGCGGGGGGGCCCAGTACTTC
>.|TRBV6-5|TRBJ1-3|.
CASSYSRVRIDTIYF
TGTGCCAGCAGTTACTCGAGGGTGCGGATAGACACCATATATTTT
>.|TRBV5-1|TRBJ2-2|TRBD2
CASSRLAGKNTGELFF
TGCGCCAGCAGCCGGTTAGCGGGGAAGAACACCGGGGAGCTGTTTTTT
>.|TRBV2|TRBJ2-5|TRBD1
CASTQDRVGRETQYF
TGTGCCAGCACCCAGGACAGGGTGGGTAGAGAGACCCAGTACTTC
>.|TRBV7-2|TRBJ2-7|.
CASTPQEPPYEQYF
TGTGCCAGCACCCCACAGGAGCCTCCCTACGAGCAGTACTTC
>few|TRBV10-3|TRBJ2-7|.
CATGTGRGAYEQYF
TGTGCCACCGGGACGGGACGCGGGGCCTACGAGCAGTACTTC
>.|TRBV27|TRBJ1-5|.
CASSYRRSNQPQHF
TGTGCCAGCAGTTACAGGAGGAGCAATCAGCCCCAGCATTTT
>.|TRBV29-1|TRBJ2-1|TRBD1
CSVEDNWQGAEDEQFF
TGCAGCGTTGAAGATAACTGGCAGGGGGCGGAGGATGAGCAGTTCTTC
>.|TRBV11-3|TRBJ2-3|.
CASSPRSGLGFADTQYF
TGTGCCAGCAGCCCCCGCTCAGGCCTGGGTTTTGCAGATACGCAGTATTTT
>medium-sized|TRBV4-1|TRBJ1-2|.
CASSQDRGSYGYTF
TGCGCCAGCAGCCAAGATCGGGGGAGCTATGGCTACACCTTC
>.|TRBV24-1|TRBJ2-3|.
CATGTSTDTQYF
TGTGCCACCGGGACATCTACAGATACGCAGTATTTT
>.|TRBV19|TRBJ1-5|.
CASSMASGINQPQHF
TGTGCCAGTAGTATGGCCTCAGGGATAAATCAGCCCCAGCATTTT
>.|TRBV5-4|TRBJ2-5|TRBD2
CASSFPGTSGQETQYF
TGTGCCAGCAGCTTTCCCGGGACTAGCGGCCAAGAGACCCAGTACTTC
>.|TRBV5-4|TRBJ1-2|TRBD1
CASSLAQGAWDGYTF
TGTGCCAGCAGCTTGGCACAGGGGGCGTGGGATGGCTACACCTTC
>few|TRBV18|TRBJ2-3|TRBD1
CASSPVGQGDTQYF
TGTGCCAGCTCACCAGTGGGACAGGGAGATACGCAGTATTTT
>.|TRBV7-8|TRBJ2-3|.
CASSSTTDTQYF
TGTGCCAGCAGTTCCACCACAGATACGCAGTATTTT
>.|TRBV6-6|TRBJ2-5|.
CASSYSKGDGETQYF
TGTGCCAGCAGTTACTCGAAAGGGGATGGTGAGACCCAGTACTTC
>.|TRBV5-4|TRBJ2-1|TRBD2
CASSSGLAGPSSNEQFF
TGTGCCAGCAGCTCGGGACTAGCGGGACCCAGTAGCAATGAGCAGTTCTTC
>.|TRBV10-3|TRBJ2-1|.
CAISGKRQELSPGSDEQFF
TGTGCCATCAGTGGGAAGAGACAGGAGCTTTCGCCGGGATCAGACGAGCAGTTCTTC
>.|TRBV7-9|TRBJ1-2|.
CASSLLIGGRIYGYTF
TGTGCCAGCAGCCTCCTTATAGGGGGGCGCATCTATGGCTACACCTTC
>.|TRBV3-1/TRBV3-2|TRBJ1-1|TRBD1
CASSQYGQAGTEAFF
TGTGCCAGCAGCCAATACGGACAGGCAGGCACTGAAGCTTTCTTT
>.|TRBV3-1/TRBV3-2|TRBJ2-1|.
CASSPLSTGNEQFF
TGTGCCAGCAGCCCCCTCAGCACGGGAAATGAGCAGTTCTTC
>.|TRBV7-2|TRBJ1-6|.
CASSLLGAAGPLHF
TGTGCCAGCAGCTTGCTGGGGGCGGCGGGTCCCCTCCACTTT
>few|TRBV6-5|TRBJ2-1|.
CASNAGTEGYDEQFF
TGTGCCAGCAACGCCGGGACGGAGGGGTACGATGAGCAGTTCTTC
>.|TRBV14|TRBJ2-3|TRBD1
CASSHLTGRADTQYF
TGTGCCAGCAGCCATTTGACAGGGCGGGCAGATACGCAGTATTTT
>.|TRBV2|TRBJ1-6|.
CASSRSSYNSPLHF
TGTGCCAGCAGTAGGAGCTCCTATAATTCACCCCTCCACTTT
>.|TRBV3-1/TRBV3-2|TRBJ2-3|.
CASSQTDTQYF
TGTGCCAGCAGCCAAACAGATACGCAGTATTTT
>.|TRBV5-5|TRBJ2-5|.
CASSLAGASDQETQYF
TGTGCCAGCAGCTTGGCCGGGGCTAGCGATCAAGAGACCCAGTACTTC
>.|TRBV28|TRBJ1-4|.
CASRRHLDEKLFF
TGTGCCAGCAGACGACATCTAGATGAAAAACTGTTTTTT
>.|TRBV5-1|TRBJ1-2|TRBD1
CASSLVGQGAGGYTF
TGCGCCAGCAGCTTGGTGGGACAGGGGGCCGGAGGCTACACCTTC
>.|TRBV27|TRBJ1-1|.
CASSLLGVGLNTEAFF
TGTGCCAGCAGTTTATTAGGCGTCGGCTTGAACACTGAAGCTTTCTTT
>medium-sized|TRBV5-6|TRBJ2-7|.
CASSLVTFGEQYF
.
>.|TRBV18|TRBJ2-3|TRBD1
CASSYRGPSTDTQYF
TGTGCCAGCTCATACAGGGGACCAAGCACAGATACGCAGTATTTT
>.|TRBV9|TRBJ1-4|TRBD1
CASSVGQGGEKLFF
TGTGCCAGCAGCGTAGGACAGGGTGGTGAAAAACTGTTTTTT
>.|TRBV9|TRBJ1-2|.
CASGSGNHYGYTF
TGTGCCAGCGGTTCAGGGAACCACTATGGCTACACCTTC
>few|TRBV5-6|TRBJ2-7|.
CASSLFNYEQYF
TGTGCCAGCAGCTTGTTTAACTACGAGCAGTACTTC
>.|TRBV5-5|TRBJ2-5|TRBD1
CASSLYSMGQGYQETQYF
TGTGCCAGCAGCTTGTATTCTATGGGACAGGGGTACCAAGAGACCCAGTACTTC
>.|TRBV7-8|TRBJ2-1|TRBD2
CASSIAGGGNEQFF
TGTGCCAGCAGCATAGCGGGAGGGGGGAATGAGCAGTTCTTC